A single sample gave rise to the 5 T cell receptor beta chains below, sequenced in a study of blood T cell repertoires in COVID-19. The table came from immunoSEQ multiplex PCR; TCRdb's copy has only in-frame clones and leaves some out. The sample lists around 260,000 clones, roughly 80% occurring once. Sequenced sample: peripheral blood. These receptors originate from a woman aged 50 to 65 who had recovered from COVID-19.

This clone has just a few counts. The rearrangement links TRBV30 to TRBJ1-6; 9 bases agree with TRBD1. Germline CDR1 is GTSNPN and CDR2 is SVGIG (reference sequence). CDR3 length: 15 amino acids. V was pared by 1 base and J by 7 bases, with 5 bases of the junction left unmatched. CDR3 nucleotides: TGTGCCTGGAGTGGGACAACAGGGGGCAATTCACCCCTCCACTTT. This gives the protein CAWSGTTGGNSPLHF.

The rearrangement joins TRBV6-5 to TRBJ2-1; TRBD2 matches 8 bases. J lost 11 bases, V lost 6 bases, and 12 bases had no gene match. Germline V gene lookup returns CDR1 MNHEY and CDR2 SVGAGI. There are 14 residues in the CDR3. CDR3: CASRQSLAGRKQFF. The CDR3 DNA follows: TGTGCCAGCAGGCAGTCCCTAGCGGGTCGTAAGCAGTTCTTC.

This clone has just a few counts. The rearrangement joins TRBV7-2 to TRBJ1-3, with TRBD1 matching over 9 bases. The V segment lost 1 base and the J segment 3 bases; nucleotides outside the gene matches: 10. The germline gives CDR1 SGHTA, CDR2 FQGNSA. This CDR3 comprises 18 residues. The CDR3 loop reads CASSLVATGGRFGNTIYF. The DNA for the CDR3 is TGTGCCAGCAGCTTAGTGGCGACAGGGGGAAGGTTTGGAAACACCATATATTTT.

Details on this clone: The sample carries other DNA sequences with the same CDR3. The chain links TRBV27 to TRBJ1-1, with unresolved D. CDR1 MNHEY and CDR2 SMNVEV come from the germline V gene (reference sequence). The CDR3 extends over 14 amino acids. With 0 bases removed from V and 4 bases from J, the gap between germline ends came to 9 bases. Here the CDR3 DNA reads TGTGCCAGCAGTTTATCAGGGCGGGGCACTGAAGCTTTCTTT. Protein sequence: CASSLSGRGTEAFF.

The CDR3 region has the DNA TGTGCCAGTAGCCTGAAGCCCAAGGGACATCCCGGTTTCAATGAGCAGTTCTTC. Protein sequence: CASSLKPKGHPGFNEQFF. This chain connects TRBV19 to TRBJ2-1; perhaps TRBD1 as D (6 bases). The V gene lost 6 bases and the J gene lost 6 bases, with 27 bases spanning the gap. The germline gives CDR1 LNHDA, CDR2 SQIVND (reference sequence). This CDR3 region has 18 residues.